This T cell receptor (beta chain) appears in the sequencing data of a study of T cell responses to AZD1222 COVID-19 vaccine. Study outcomes and limitations: There were vaccine-associated CD4 TCRs across spike, dominant at 160-218 and 743-854. Only a handful of individuals given AZD1222 were seropositive at baseline. Targets within unmutated variant regions were reportedly found for nearly half of spike-specific TCRs. Two AZD1222 administrations were followed by greater Spike-specific TCR breadth and depth.

V dropped 4 bases and J dropped 2; count of bases not matched to a gene: 11. Germline CDR1 reads LGHNA; CDR2 reads YSLEER. The CDR3 length is 18 residues. This clone appeared a single time. Its antigen remains unknown. Profiled with immunoSEQ multiplex PCR; TCRdb holds only in-frame clones, not every one. The sample consists of over 85,000 clones, roughly four fifths of them appearing once. This receptor was taken from an adult in good health. Source: peripheral blood, taken on day 0 of AZD1222 vaccination. The chain carries TRBV4-3 and TRBJ2-3; TRBD2 matches at 11 bases. CDR3 sequence (DNA): TGCGCCAGCAGCCGATTAGCGGGAGGGCTAACTTTCACAGATACGCAGTATTTT. This encodes CASSRLAGGLTFTDTQYF.